Each of the 22 T cell receptor beta chains below was sequenced from the same sample in a study of blood T cell repertoires in COVID-19 (TCRdb year 2020). The library relied on the immunoSEQ multiplex PCR assay. TCRdb stores this immuneACCESS table with in-frame sequences only. Part of the clones is absent; in the studies checked, under half of the shortfall reflects unresolved V genes, and no reason is known for the rest. This sample holds about 120,000 clones; around nine tenths were observed only once. Together, the top ten hold approximately 2% of the sample. Sequencing was done on a sample of peripheral blood. Receptors were obtained from a woman in her forties or fifties with acute or convalescent COVID-19.

CDR3 protein: CASSYRTGSGEKLFF. DNA of the CDR3: TGTGCCAGCAGCTACAGGACAGGGTCGGGTGAAAAACTGTTTTTT. This chain connects TRBV13 to TRBJ1-4; 8 nucleotides line up with TRBD1. The germline gives CDR1 PRHDT, CDR2 FYEKMQ (reference sequence). With 4 bases clipped from V and 7 bases from J, the junction kept 8 bases outside the gene matches. The CDR3 covers 15 residues.

The chain links TRBV4-1 to TRBJ1-2; no firm D call. Germline V gives CDR1 MGHRA, CDR2 YSYEKL. The V and J ends lost 4 bases and 7 bases respectively, with 19 bases between them. The CDR3 length is 15 residues. The chain's CDR3 is CASSRPFDPRGGYTF. CDR3 sequence (DNA): TGCGCCAGCAGCCGACCCTTTGACCCCCGGGGTGGCTACACCTTC.

This sequence joins TRBV30 and TRBJ2-3; no clear D. Germline values: CDR1 GTSNPN, CDR2 SVGIG (reference sequence). CDR3 size: 12 residues. Trimming cost V 2 bases and J 0 bases, with 3 bases left between them. The CDR3 region has the DNA TGTGCCTGGAGTACTAGCACAGATACGCAGTATTTT. Translating it yields CAWSTSTDTQYF.

This clone was seen only once. The chain employs TRBV5-6 and TRBJ1-3, with D possibly TRBD1 on 5 matching bases. The CDR3 consists of 16 residues. V dropped 3 bases and J dropped 0 bases, with 13 bases sitting between them. Germline CDR1 and CDR2: SGHDT and YYEEEE. Written as DNA, the CDR3 is TGTGCCAGCAGCTCCTTGACAGCTAACTCTGGAAACACCATATATTTT. Translation: CASSSLTANSGNTIYF.

This chain links TRBV5-4 with TRBJ1-1; D is uncertain. Germline V lookup: CDR1 SGHNT, CDR2 YYREEE (reference sequence). The germline V and J ends were trimmed by 1 base and 4 bases, with 14 bases remaining between them. There are 15 residues in the CDR3. CDR3 nucleotide sequence: TGTGCCAGCAGCTTGATTTCTAACGAGAGCACTGAAGCTTTCTTT. This translates into CASSLISNESTEAFF.

The J gene is TRBJ2-2, the V gene TRBV7-2; weak D call: TRBD2 (6 bases). The CDR3 runs to 14 residues. Germline values: CDR1 SGHTA, CDR2 FQGNSA. Deletions cut 2 bases from V and 8 bases from J, with 12 bases between. CDR3 region: CASSLSEGLGELFF. The CDR3 DNA reads TGTGCCAGCAGCTTATCAGAGGGACTGGGGGAGCTGTTTTTT.

The chain has TRBV18 and TRBJ2-2, with D uncertain. V dropped 6 bases and J dropped 3 bases, with 17 bases sitting between them. From germline, CDR1 is KGHSH and CDR2 LQKENI. This CDR3 contains 16 residues. The CDR3 is CASSPALVTDTGELFF. CDR3 nucleotides: TGTGCCAGCTCGCCAGCCTTAGTTACGGACACCGGGGAGCTGTTTTTT.

This sequence joins TRBV28 and TRBJ2-4; D call uncertain. The CDR3 is 15 amino acids. Germline values: CDR1 MDHEN, CDR2 SYDVKM. The V end lost 6 bases, the J end lost 5 bases, and 17 bases lay between the germline ends. Here the CDR3 DNA reads TGTGCCAGCAGCCCCCCACCAACAGAAGAAAACATTCAGTACTTC. This encodes CASSPPPTEENIQYF. Combining the CDR3 with reference TRBV28 and TRBJ2-4 gives the whole variable domain DVKVTQSSRYLVKRTGEKVFLECVQDMDHENMFWYRQDPGLGLRLIYFSYDVKMKEKGDIPEGYSVSREKKERFSLILESASTNQTSMYLCASSPPPTEENIQYFGAGTRLSVL.

The chain has TRBV7-8 and TRBJ2-5; a possible D gene is TRBD2 (6 bases). The CDR3 is 12 amino acids. Germline loops: CDR1 SGHVS, CDR2 FQNEAQ. With 3 bases removed from V and 5 bases from J, the gap between germline ends came to 7 bases. The CDR3 loop is CASSLDYETQYF. The CDR3 DNA sequence: TGTGCCAGCAGCTTGGACTATGAGACCCAGTACTTC.

The DNA for the CDR3 is TGTGCCAGCAGCTTAACTCCCCCAGATACGCAGTATTTT. Amino acids: CASSLTPPDTQYF. The genes are TRBV13 and TRBJ2-3; no clear D gene. Germline CDR1 PRHDT, CDR2 FYEKMQ (reference sequence). V lost 2 bases and J 4 bases, leaving 7 bases between the germline ends. The CDR3 has 13 amino acids.

The chain recombines TRBV2 with TRBJ2-5, with 7 positions matching TRBD2. This CDR3 has 14 amino acids. V lost 7 bases and J lost 5; bases outside the gene matches: 10. The V gene's germline CDR1 is SNHLY and CDR2 FYNNEI. CDR3 DNA sequence: TGTGCCAGCAAATCGACTAGCAGTACTGAGACCCAGTACTTC. Translating it yields CASKSTSSTETQYF. The entire variable domain, with the rest obtained from reference TRBV2 and TRBJ2-5, is as follows: EPEVTQTPSHQVTQMGQEVILRCVPISNHLYFYWYRQILGQKVEFLVSFYNNEISEKSEIFDDQFSVERPDGSNFTLKIRSTKLEDSAMYFCASKSTSSTETQYFGPGTRLLVL.

This chain connects TRBV19 to TRBJ1-2; 7 bases align to TRBD1. The CDR3 has 14 amino acids. From germline, CDR1 is LNHDA and CDR2 SQIVND (reference sequence). Trimming cost V 3 bases and J 0 bases; bases outside gene matches: 1. CDR3 protein: CASSMTGPNYGYTF. The CDR3 nucleotides read TGTGCCAGTAGTATGACAGGGCCTAACTATGGCTACACCTTC.

The gene calls are TRBV15 and TRBJ2-4; 13 nucleotides line up with TRBD2. J gave up 10 bases and V 6 bases, and 15 bases lay outside the gene matches. Per germline, CDR1 LNHNV and CDR2 YYDKDF (reference sequence). This CDR3 has 17 residues. The CDR3 sequence is CATRKELGLAGPGIQYF. The CDR3 DNA sequence: TGTGCCACCAGGAAGGAACTGGGACTAGCGGGGCCTGGGATTCAGTACTTC.

The gene calls are TRBV29-1 and TRBJ2-7; 9 nucleotides align to TRBD1. This CDR3 region has 13 residues. The J segment lost 7 bases and the V segment lost 6 bases, leaving 10 bases of the junction unmatched. The V gene's germline CDR1 is SQVTM and CDR2 ANQGSEA. CDR3 DNA sequence: TGCAGCGTGGGGGGACAGGGCGAGAGGGAGCAGTACTTC. This codes for CSVGGQGEREQYF.

The chain links TRBV24-1 to TRBJ2-3; 11 bases match TRBD2. This CDR3 region has 15 residues. Germline assignment: CDR1 KGHDR and CDR2 SFDVKD. V lost 0 bases to trimming and J lost 6 bases; unmatched junction nucleotides: 1. The CDR3 reads CATSDLTSGGDTQYF. DNA for the CDR3: TGTGCCACCAGTGATTTGACTAGCGGGGGTGATACGCAGTATTTT.

J is TRBJ1-1 and V is TRBV11-3; the D is unclear. The CDR3 has 14 residues. Between the trimmed V and J ends, which lost 1 base and 2 bases, there was a span of 8 bases. Germline V gene sequence: CDR1 SGHNT, CDR2 YENEEA. The DNA of the CDR3 is TGTGCCAGCAGCTTAGTCGTGAGAAACACTGAAGCTTTCTTT. Translation: CASSLVVRNTEAFF.

The rearrangement links TRBV7-2 to TRBJ1-6; D uncertain. This CDR3 region has 14 residues. Germline V gene lookup returns CDR1 SGHTA and CDR2 FQGNSA. The V gene lost 1 base and the J gene lost 6 bases, with 7 bases spanning the gap. CDR3 in DNA: TGTGCCAGCAGCTTAGGGGCCGGTAATTCACCCCTCCACTTT. Translating gives CASSLGAGNSPLHF.

In regard to this clone: At one boundary the junction diverges from the germline segment, which might be a read error. The chain combines TRBV7-8 with TRBJ2-1, with 13 bases aligning to TRBD2. Germline V gives CDR1 SGHVS, CDR2 FQNEAQ. The CDR3 consists of 19 residues. The CDR3 DNA reads TGTGCCAGCAGCTCCCTAGGGACTAGCGGGATTTCGGTCTACAGTGAGCAGTTCTTC. Translating it yields CASSSLGTSGISVYSEQFF. Using reference TRBV7-8 and TRBJ2-1 for the parts outside the CDR3, the full variable domain is GAGVSQSPRYKVAKRGQDVALRCDPISGHVSLFWYQQALGQGPEFLTYFQNEAQLDKSGLPSDRFFAERPEGSVSTLKIQRTQQEDSAVYLCASSSLGTSGISVYSEQFFGPGTRLTVL.

The chain recombines TRBV18 with TRBJ2-1; D is possibly TRBD1 (5 bases). Per germline, CDR1 KGHSH and CDR2 LQKENI. Trimming stripped 6 bases from V and 3 bases from J, with 12 bases between. CDR3 size: 14 residues. CDR3 bases: TGTGCCAGCTCGCTAACAGGTTTCTACAATGAGCAGTTCTTC. Its translation: CASSLTGFYNEQFF.

CDR3 DNA sequence: TGCAGTCAATCAGGGGGGTACGAGCAGTACTTC. It yields the protein CSQSGGYEQYF. The rearrangement joins TRBV20-1 to TRBJ2-7; TRBD1 is a possible D gene (7 bases). Trimming shortened V by 8 bases and J by 4 bases, and 12 bases separated the two germline ends. Germline V gene data show CDR1 as DFQATT and CDR2 as SNEGSKA (reference sequence). This CDR3 has 11 residues.

This chain links TRBV9 with TRBJ2-1, with 7 positions matching TRBD2. The CDR3 runs to 15 residues. The junction had 12 bases not matched to a gene; V was cut back by 6 bases and J by 6 bases. CDR1 is SGDLS and CDR2 is YYNGEE in the germline V gene. The CDR3 spells CASNPDPGGFNEQFF. In nucleotides, the CDR3 is TGTGCCAGCAATCCCGACCCCGGGGGGTTCAATGAGCAGTTCTTC.

V usage is TRBV18 and J usage is TRBJ1-1; TRBD1 might be the D (5 bases). The V and J ends lost 6 bases and 1 base respectively, with 9 bases between them. Germline CDR1 and CDR2: KGHSH and LQKENI. The CDR3 has 13 residues. CDR3 in amino acids: CASSQTENTEAFF. The CDR3 DNA reads as TGTGCCAGCTCTCAGACAGAGAACACTGAAGCTTTCTTT. The entire variable domain, with the rest obtained from reference TRBV18 and TRBJ1-1, is as follows: NAGVMQNPRHLVRRRGQEARLRCSPMKGHSHVYWYRQLPEEGLKFMVYLQKENIIDESGMPKERFSAEFPKEGPSILRIQQVVRGDSAAYFCASSQTENTEAFFGQGTRLTVV.